These 7 T cell receptor beta chains came from one sample sequenced in a study of cytomegalovirus exposure and HLA in healthy donors. PCR was performed using 60 Vbeta and 13 Jbeta primers. This table comes from immunoSEQ multiplex PCR, and its TCRdb copy is limited to in-frame clones, with some not included. In all, the sample yields roughly 45,000 clones. The sample taken for sequencing was PBMCs. These receptors were taken from a woman aged 25 to 39 in good health and CMV-seronegative.

The gene calls are TRBV6-5 and TRBJ2-4; 13 nucleotides match TRBD2. Looked up from germline, CDR1 is MNHEY and CDR2 is SVGAGI. This CDR3 is 15 amino acids long. The trim removed 6 bases at V and 9 bases at J, leaving 8 bases unmatched. CDR3 sequence: CASSSGTSGAPIQYF. CDR3 nucleotides: TGTGCCAGCAGCTCCGGGACTAGCGGGGCCCCCATTCAGTACTTC.

The gene calls are TRBV4-1 and TRBJ1-2, with D maybe TRBD1 (5 bases). V was pared by 0 bases and J by 6 bases, with 11 bases between. The V gene's germline CDR1 is MGHRA and CDR2 YSYEKL. This CDR3 region has 14 residues. The CDR3 nucleotides read TGCGCCAGCAGCCAAGATCTCCAGGGCCATGGCTACACCTTC. Amino acids: CASSQDLQGHGYTF.

The CDR3 DNA reads as TGTGCCAGCAGTAGCCGGGACAGGGGGCTTGGGGAGACCCAGTACTTC. It encodes CASSSRDRGLGETQYF. The rearrangement joins TRBV7-9 to TRBJ2-5; TRBD1 matches at 12 bases. V gave up 6 bases and J gave up 5 bases; unmatched junction bases: 10. Germline V gene data show CDR1 as SEHNR and CDR2 as FQNEAQ (reference sequence). The CDR3 spans 16 residues.

J is TRBJ2-1 and V is TRBV5-4; 12 nucleotides agree with TRBD2. Germline V gene data show CDR1 as SGHNT and CDR2 as YYREEE (reference sequence). This CDR3 region has 14 residues. V gave up 4 bases and J gave up 9 bases; unmatched junction bases: 5. The CDR3 bases are TGTGCCAGCAGCACTAGCGGGAGGCGGGTTGAGCAGTTCTTC. It translates to CASSTSGRRVEQFF. Full variable domain (rest looked up from reference TRBV5-4 and TRBJ2-1): ETGVTQSPTHLIKTRGQQVTLRCSSQSGHNTVSWYQQALGQGPQFIFQYYREEENGRGNFPPRFSGLQFPNYSSELNVNALELDDSALYLCASSTSGRRVEQFFGPGTRLTVL.

The chain carries TRBV4-1 and TRBJ1-6, with a possible D match to TRBD1 (6 bases). CDR3 length: 13 amino acids. CDR1 is MGHRA, CDR2 YSYEKL, per germline. V lost 6 bases and J 9 bases, leaving 12 bases between the germline ends. CDR3 loop: CASRQDSPSPLHF. The CDR3 DNA reads TGCGCCAGCAGACAGGACAGCCCTTCACCCCTCCACTTT.

The V call is TRBV13, the J call TRBJ2-7; the D gene is possibly TRBD1 (6 bases). CDR3 length: 15 residues. The V and J ends lost 1 base and 0 bases respectively, with 10 bases between them. Germline V gene sequence: CDR1 PRHDT, CDR2 FYEKMQ (reference sequence). For the CDR3, the DNA is TGTGCCAGCAGCTTAGACGGGACATTCTCCTACGAGCAGTACTTC. Translated, it gives CASSLDGTFSYEQYF.

V and J are TRBV7-3 and TRBJ2-5; TRBD1 aligns across 8 bases. V trimming: 5 bases; J trimming: 5 bases; junction bases outside the gene matches: 4. The CDR3 spans 13 residues. From germline, CDR1 is SGHTA and CDR2 FQGTGA. CDR3 sequence: CASSPGQGETQYF. The CDR3, as DNA: TGTGCCAGCAGCCCCGGACAGGGTGAGACCCAGTACTTC.